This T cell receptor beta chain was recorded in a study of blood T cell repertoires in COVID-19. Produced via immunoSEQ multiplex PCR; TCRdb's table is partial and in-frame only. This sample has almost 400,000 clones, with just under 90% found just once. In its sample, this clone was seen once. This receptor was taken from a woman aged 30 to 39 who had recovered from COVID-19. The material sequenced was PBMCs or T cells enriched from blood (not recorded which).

The DNA of the CDR3 is TGCGCCAGCAGCTTGGCACACAGTCGTTCTAACTATGGCTACACCTTC. Translating it yields CASSLAHSRSNYGYTF. This sequence joins TRBV5-1 and TRBJ1-2; D call uncertain. V gave up 0 bases and J gave up 0 bases, with 12 bases separating them. Germline V CDR1 and CDR2: SGHRS, YFSETQ. This CDR3 has 16 residues.